This TCR beta chain was observed in a study of shared clonotypes between healthy human individuals. The study drew all its donors from Caucasian adults living in Nashville, Tennessee. This CDR3 region has 14 residues. V was trimmed by 1 base and J by 7 bases, leaving 13 bases between them. Germline lookup yields CDR1 SGHVS and CDR2 FNYEAQ. Once extracted for a subset, genomic DNA was divided evenly among several immunoSEQ plates. This table comes from immunoSEQ multiplex PCR, and its TCRdb copy is limited to in-frame clones, with some not included. The table records about 600,000 clones, roughly 79% of them present only once. This clone came up once.

The receptor was derived from a woman in her thirties or forties in good health. Some clones in this sample may be carry-over from other donors' samples. Sequencing was carried out using PBMCs. The chain is built from TRBV7-6 and TRBJ1-2; tentative D call: TRBD1 (5 bases). In nucleotides, the CDR3 is TGTGCCAGCAGCTTAGGACCAGGGATGAGTGGCTACACCTTC. Its protein is CASSLGPGMSGYTF. Filled out from reference TRBV7-6 and TRBJ1-2, the complete variable domain reads GAGVSQSPRYKVTKRGQDVALRCDPISGHVSLYWYRQALGQGPEFLTYFNYEAQQDKSGLPNDRFSAERPEGSISTLTIQRTEQRDSAMYRCASSLGPGMSGYTFGSGTRLTVV.